This T cell receptor (beta chain) was found in a study of T cell changes during pregnancy in multiple sclerosis. This CDR3 spans 16 amino acids. Produced via immunoSEQ multiplex PCR; TCRdb's table is partial and in-frame only. This table has approximately 74,000 clones, roughly 92% appearing once. The chain carries TRBV12-2 and TRBJ2-7; TRBD2 reflects the table's D call only, with no check against the DNA. TRBV12-2 is deemed a pseudogene. Sequencing used peripheral blood, obtained before pregnancy. This clonotype was sampled from a female donor with multiple sclerosis, enrolled in a pregnancy study. CDR3 in amino acids: CASRLAVVAGVYEQYF. As DNA, the CDR3 is TGTGCAAGTCGCTTAGCGGTAGTAGCGGGAGTCTACGAGCAGTACTTC.